The 28 T cell receptor beta chains below come from one sample, sequenced in a study of blood T cell repertoires in COVID-19. Here immunoSEQ multiplex PCR was the method, and the copy in TCRdb shows in-frame clones only, minus some. The table records 90,000 or so clones, approximately 86% of them present only once. Material: peripheral blood. The receptors shown here come from a man aged 80 or over with active or convalescent COVID-19.

V and J are TRBV5-5 and TRBJ1-1, with D maybe TRBD1 (6 bases). Deletions cut 3 bases from V and 5 bases from J, with 14 bases between. Germline V lookup: CDR1 SGHKS, CDR2 YYEKEE (reference sequence). The CDR3 extends over 14 amino acids. The DNA of the CDR3 is TGTGCCAGCAGCTGGTCGGGGGGCGGGACTGAAGCTTTCTTT. It yields the protein CASSWSGGGTEAFF.

This clone turned up a few times. The rearrangement joins TRBV27 to TRBJ1-5; TRBD1 agrees at 7 bases. CDR3 length: 16 amino acids. The V segment lost 1 base and the J segment 3 bases; nucleotides outside the gene matches: 6. CDR1 MNHEY and CDR2 SMNVEV come from the germline V gene (reference sequence). For the CDR3, the DNA is TGTGCCAGCAGTTTATTGGGCAGGGGGGTCAATCAGCCCCAGCATTTT. Translated: CASSLLGRGVNQPQHF.

The V gene is TRBV28, the J gene TRBJ1-1; D unclear. The CDR3 is 14 amino acids. CDR1 is MDHEN and CDR2 is SYDVKM in the germline V gene. V lost 1 base, J lost 0 bases, and 6 bases lay in between. The CDR3 DNA follows: TGTGCCAGCAGTTTATTTCAGGTGAACACTGAAGCTTTCTTT. It specifies CASSLFQVNTEAFF.

The chain combines TRBV9 with TRBJ2-1, with D perhaps TRBD2 (5 bases). The V gene's germline CDR1 is SGDLS and CDR2 YYNGEE. This CDR3 is 15 amino acids long. V was cut by 2 bases and J by 1 base, with 10 bases left in between. Written as DNA, the CDR3 is TGTGCCAGCAGCGTCACTAGTCGGTCCTACAATGAGCAGTTCTTC. It codes for CASSVTSRSYNEQFF.

The chain couples TRBV18 to TRBJ2-4; D might be TRBD2 (6 bases). The V end was cut by 3 bases, the J end by 0 bases, with 6 bases between. The V gene's germline CDR1 is KGHSH and CDR2 LQKENI. The CDR3 extends over 14 amino acids. The CDR3 sequence: CASSPGGAKNIQYF. The CDR3 region has the DNA TGTGCCAGCTCACCGGGGGGAGCCAAAAACATTCAGTACTTC.

V gene TRBV5-1 combines with J gene TRBJ2-3; D is unclear. Per germline, CDR1 SGHRS and CDR2 YFSETQ. This CDR3 spans 15 amino acids. The V and J ends lost 0 bases and 2 bases respectively, with 10 bases between them. CDR3 sequence reads: CASSLVLKPTDTQYF. Written as DNA, the CDR3 is TGCGCCAGCAGCTTGGTCCTCAAGCCCACAGATACGCAGTATTTT.

The chain couples TRBV9 to TRBJ2-1; 12 bases are shared with TRBD2. The CDR3 is made up of 15 amino acids. Germline V gene data show CDR1 as SGDLS and CDR2 as YYNGEE. Trimming cost V 3 bases and J 5 bases; bases outside gene matches: 3. Written as DNA, the CDR3 is TGTGCCAGCAGCGGCAGACTAGCGGGAGACAATGAGCAGTTCTTC. Translating gives CASSGRLAGDNEQFF.

This clone has just a few counts. V and J are TRBV29-1 and TRBJ2-5; perhaps TRBD1 as D (5 bases). The CDR3 consists of 11 residues. V shed 4 bases and J shed 5 bases, with 8 bases lying between them. From germline, CDR1 is SQVTM and CDR2 ANQGSEA. CDR3 sequence reads: CSVATAETQYF. The CDR3, as DNA: TGCAGCGTTGCGACAGCGGAGACCCAGTACTTC.

The chain links TRBV19 to TRBJ1-2; D not resolved. This CDR3 comprises 10 residues. CDR1 LNHDA and CDR2 SQIVND come from the germline V gene (reference sequence). Trimming removed 10 bases from V and 4 bases from J, with 7 bases in between. CDR3 amino acids: CATEAYGYTF. DNA of the CDR3: TGTGCCACAGAGGCCTATGGCTACACCTTC.

V is TRBV9 and J is TRBJ2-2; D perhaps matches TRBD1 (6 bases). Per the germline V gene, CDR1 is SGDLS and CDR2 is YYNGEE. V lost 1 base and J lost 7, with 17 bases in between. The CDR3 covers 16 residues. The CDR3 DNA reads as TGTGCCAGCAGCGTAACCCCGGCAGGGGCGGGCGGGGAGCTGTTTTTT. Translated, it gives CASSVTPAGAGGELFF.

This clone showed up just once. The V call is TRBV10-3, the J call TRBJ1-4; 7 bases map to TRBD1. V was clipped by 6 bases and J by 5 bases; unmatched bases: 6. The V gene's germline CDR1 is ENHRY and CDR2 SYGVKD. The CDR3 covers 14 residues. DNA for the CDR3: TGTGCCATCAGCCCCGGGACAGACAATGAAAAACTGTTTTTT. Amino acids: CAISPGTDNEKLFF.

The chain is built from TRBV30 and TRBJ2-1; TRBD2 is a possible D gene (5 bases). This CDR3 spans 12 amino acids. V lost 0 bases, J lost 15 bases, and 15 bases lay in between. Germline V lookup: CDR1 GTSNPN, CDR2 SVGIG (reference sequence). CDR3 in DNA: TGTGCCTGGAGTGTCCCAGCGGCGGCGGGGTTCTTC. Translation: CAWSVPAAAGFF.

The rearrangement links TRBV5-4 to TRBJ2-5; TRBD1 matches 12 bases. CDR1 and CDR2 from the germline V gene are SGHNT and YYREEE (reference sequence). The CDR3 consists of 16 residues. The V and J ends lost 3 bases and 5 bases, in that order; junction bases with no gene match: 8. The CDR3 nucleotides are TGTGCCAGCAGCTCACCCGGGACAGGGGGCTCGGAGACCCAGTACTTC. As protein: CASSSPGTGGSETQYF.

A single count supports this clone. The V call is TRBV25-1, the J call TRBJ1-5; D remains unclear. The CDR3 has 16 residues. Germline-derived CDR1 and CDR2 are MGHDK and SYGVNS. Trimming cost V 1 base and J 0 bases, with 10 bases left between them. CDR3 residues: CASSECQMNSNQPQHF. CDR3 in DNA: TGTGCCAGCAGTGAATGCCAGATGAATAGCAATCAGCCCCAGCATTTT.

The rearrangement links TRBV7-9 to TRBJ1-6; unclear D gene. This CDR3 comprises 14 residues. CDR1 is SEHNR, CDR2 FQNEAQ, per germline (reference sequence). Trimming removed 2 bases at V and 8 bases at J, with 10 bases between. The CDR3 DNA sequence: TGTGCCAGCAGCTTACTAACCCGGGATTCACCCCTCCACTTT. Its protein is CASSLLTRDSPLHF.

The V call is TRBV7-2, the J call TRBJ2-3, with 12 bases lining up with TRBD1. The CDR3 extends over 16 amino acids. The germline V gene encodes CDR1 SGHTA and CDR2 FQGNSA. Trimming took 6 bases from V and 3 from J; bases not matched to a gene: 7. DNA of the CDR3: TGTGCCAGCAGTAGCCGGGACAGGGGGCGAACAGATACGCAGTATTTT. It encodes CASSSRDRGRTDTQYF. The full variable domain, completed using reference TRBV7-2 and TRBJ2-3, is GAGVSQSPSNKVTEKGKDVELRCDPISGHTALYWYRQSLGQGLEFLIYFQGNSAPDKSGLPSDRFSAERTGGSVSTLTIQRTQQEDSAVYLCASSSRDRGRTDTQYFGPGTRLTVL.

This CDR3 is CASSEGSSRVAFF. The CDR3 DNA reads as TGTGCCAGCAGTGAAGGTTCCTCCAGGGTGGCTTTCTTT. V gene TRBV6-1 combines with J gene TRBJ1-1; TRBD1 might be the D (5 bases). Trimming cost V 1 base and J 11 bases, with 14 bases left between them. CDR3 length equals 13 residues. The V gene's germline CDR1 is MNHNS and CDR2 SASEGT.

The chain employs TRBV3-1 (or the pseudogene TRBV3-2) and TRBJ1-2; D remains ambiguous. Germline V gene sequence: CDR1 LGHDT, CDR2 YNNKEL (reference sequence). The CDR3 runs 18 residues. V gave up 3 bases and J gave up 5 bases, with 25 bases separating them. For the CDR3, the DNA is TGTGCCAGCAGCCAGTGGAAGGCAGTTAGGAGTAGTAATTATGGCTACACCTTC. Protein sequence: CASSQWKAVRSSNYGYTF.

The V gene is TRBV7-9, the J gene TRBJ1-2, with D unresolved. The CDR3 is 14 residues long. V was cut by 3 bases and J by 0 bases, with 8 bases left in between. Germline assignment: CDR1 SEHNR and CDR2 FQNEAQ (reference sequence). The CDR3 nucleotides are TGTGCCAGCAGCTTGCCAACATCTAACTATGGCTACACCTTC. Its protein is CASSLPTSNYGYTF.

The chain links TRBV11-2 to TRBJ2-7; possibly TRBD1 for D (5 bases). Germline V gives CDR1 SGHAT, CDR2 FQNNGV. CDR3 length: 14 amino acids. V dropped 4 bases and J dropped 3 bases, with 13 bases sitting between them. CDR3 sequence (DNA): TGTGCCAGCAGCTCACAGGACGGAAACTACGAGCAGTACTTC. Protein product: CASSSQDGNYEQYF.

The chain carries TRBV5-4 and TRBJ1-6, with 12 bases identical to TRBD1. V trimming: 4 bases; J trimming: 9 bases; junction bases outside the gene matches: 8. CDR3 size: 16 residues. Germline CDR1 and CDR2: SGHNT and YYREEE (reference sequence). The CDR3 sequence: CASSEGGQGATSPLHF. The CDR3 nucleotides are TGTGCCAGCAGCGAGGGGGGACAGGGGGCCACTTCACCCCTCCACTTT.

The chain joins TRBV29-1 to TRBJ1-4, with D possibly TRBD1 on 6 matching bases. The CDR3 totals 12 residues. Trimming cost V 3 bases and J 7 bases, with 9 bases left between them. Germline V CDR1 and CDR2: SQVTM, ANQGSEA. This CDR3 reads CSVDQGSEKLFF. CDR3 bases: TGCAGCGTTGACCAGGGGAGTGAAAAACTGTTTTTT.

The V gene is TRBV28, the J gene TRBJ1-2; 9 bases map to TRBD1. The CDR3 is 14 residues long. Germline V CDR1 and CDR2: MDHEN, SYDVKM. J lost 7 bases, V lost 5 bases, and 8 bases had no gene match. CDR3 protein: CASSTGTGSRGYTF. The CDR3 region has the DNA TGTGCCAGCAGTACCGGGACAGGGTCCCGTGGCTACACCTTC.

The rearrangement joins TRBV29-1 to TRBJ2-1; 9 bases match TRBD2. Germline V gene data show CDR1 as SQVTM and CDR2 as ANQGSEA. V lost 5 bases and J lost 9; bases outside the gene matches: 11. This CDR3 spans 14 amino acids. In DNA, the CDR3 is TGCAGCGTTTCATCGGGCGGTAGCGGGAGTGAGCAGTTCTTC. It translates to CSVSSGGSGSEQFF.

The chain couples TRBV7-3 to TRBJ2-5; maybe TRBD2 (5 bases). V was pared by 2 bases and J by 5 bases, with 15 bases between. This CDR3 is built from 15 residues. Germline values: CDR1 SGHTA, CDR2 FQGTGA. Here the CDR3 DNA reads TGTGCCAGCAGCTTAGGTCCTAGCTTTCTCGAGACCCAGTACTTC. Protein: CASSLGPSFLETQYF.

This clone appeared once. The V call is TRBV4-3, the J call TRBJ1-3, with D tentatively TRBD1 (5 bases). This CDR3 comprises 16 residues. The germline V and J ends were trimmed by 0 bases and 2 bases, with 11 bases remaining between them. The germline V gene has CDR1 LGHNA and CDR2 YSLEER. The CDR3 DNA reads TGCGCCAGCAGCCAAGATTTGGGGGGTACTGGAAACACCATATATTTT. Its translation: CASSQDLGGTGNTIYF.

This clone showed up just once. The chain links TRBV5-1 to TRBJ2-5; D is unclear. The length of the CDR3 is 14 residues. V was shortened by 1 base and J by 2 bases, with 9 bases between the two germline ends. Germline assignment: CDR1 SGHRS and CDR2 YFSETQ. CDR3 protein: CASSLLGRQETQYF. The CDR3 bases are TGCGCCAGCAGCTTGTTGGGCAGACAAGAGACCCAGTACTTC.

The chain combines TRBV2 with TRBJ2-3; D call uncertain. V shed 7 bases and J shed 0 bases, with 14 bases lying between them. Germline-derived CDR1 and CDR2 are SNHLY and FYNNEI. This CDR3 contains 15 residues. CDR3 sequence (DNA): TGTGCCAGCACCCCGACTGCGGCTAGCACAGATACGCAGTATTTT. It encodes CASTPTAASTDTQYF. The whole variable domain, filled in from reference TRBV2 and TRBJ2-3, reads EPEVTQTPSHQVTQMGQEVILRCVPISNHLYFYWYRQILGQKVEFLVSFYNNEISEKSEIFDDQFSVERPDGSNFTLKIRSTKLEDSAMYFCASTPTAASTDTQYFGPGTRLTVL.